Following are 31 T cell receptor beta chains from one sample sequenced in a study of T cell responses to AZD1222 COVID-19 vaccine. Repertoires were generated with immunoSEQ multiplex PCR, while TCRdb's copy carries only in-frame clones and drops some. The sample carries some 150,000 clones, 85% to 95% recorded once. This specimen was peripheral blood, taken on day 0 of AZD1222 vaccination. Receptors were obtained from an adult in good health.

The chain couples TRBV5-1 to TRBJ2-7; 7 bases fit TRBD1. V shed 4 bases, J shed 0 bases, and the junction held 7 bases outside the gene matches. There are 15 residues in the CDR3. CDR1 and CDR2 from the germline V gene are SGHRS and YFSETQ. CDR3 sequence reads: CASSPRGPFSYEQYF. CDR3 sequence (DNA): TGCGCCAGCAGCCCGAGGGGGCCCTTCTCCTACGAGCAGTACTTC.

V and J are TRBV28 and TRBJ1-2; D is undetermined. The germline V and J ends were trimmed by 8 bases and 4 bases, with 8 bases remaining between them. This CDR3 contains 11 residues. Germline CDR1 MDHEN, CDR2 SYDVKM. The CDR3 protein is CASASRYGYTF. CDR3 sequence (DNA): TGTGCCAGCGCGAGCCGCTATGGCTACACCTTC.

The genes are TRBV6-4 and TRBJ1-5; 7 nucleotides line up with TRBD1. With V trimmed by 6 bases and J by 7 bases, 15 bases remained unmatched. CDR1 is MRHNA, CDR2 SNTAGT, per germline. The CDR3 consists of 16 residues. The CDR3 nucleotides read TGTGCCAGCAGCCTCATTAGGGACAGTCCCGAACAGCCCCAGCATTTT. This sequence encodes CASSLIRDSPEQPQHF.

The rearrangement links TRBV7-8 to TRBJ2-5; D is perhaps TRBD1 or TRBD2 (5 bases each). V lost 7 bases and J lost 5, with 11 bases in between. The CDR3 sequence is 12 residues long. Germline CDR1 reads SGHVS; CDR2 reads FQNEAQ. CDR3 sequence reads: CASTRGHETQYF. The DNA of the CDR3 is TGTGCCAGCACCCGGGGCCACGAGACCCAGTACTTC.

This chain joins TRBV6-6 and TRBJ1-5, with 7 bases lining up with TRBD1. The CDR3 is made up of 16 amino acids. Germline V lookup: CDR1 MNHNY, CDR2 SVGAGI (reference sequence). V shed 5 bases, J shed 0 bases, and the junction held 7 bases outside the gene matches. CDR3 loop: CASSGTDLVSNQPQHF. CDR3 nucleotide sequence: TGTGCCAGCAGTGGGACAGACCTTGTTAGCAATCAGCCCCAGCATTTT.

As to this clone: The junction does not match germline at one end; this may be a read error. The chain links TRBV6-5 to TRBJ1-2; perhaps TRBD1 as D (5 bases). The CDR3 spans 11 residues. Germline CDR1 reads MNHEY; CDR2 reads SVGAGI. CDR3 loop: CACRVNYGYTF. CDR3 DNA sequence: TGTGCCTGCAGGGTAAACTATGGCTACACCTTC.

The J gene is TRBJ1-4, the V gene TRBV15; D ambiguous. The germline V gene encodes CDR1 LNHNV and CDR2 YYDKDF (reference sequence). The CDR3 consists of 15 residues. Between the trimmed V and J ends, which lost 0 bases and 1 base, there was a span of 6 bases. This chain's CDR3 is CATSRDKGTNEKLFF. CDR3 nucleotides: TGTGCCACCAGCAGAGATAAAGGAACTAATGAAAAACTGTTTTTT.

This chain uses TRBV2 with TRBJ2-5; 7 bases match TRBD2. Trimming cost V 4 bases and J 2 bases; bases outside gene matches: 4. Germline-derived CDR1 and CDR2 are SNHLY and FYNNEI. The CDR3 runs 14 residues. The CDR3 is CASSVSGTQETQYF. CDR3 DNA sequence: TGTGCCAGCAGTGTAAGCGGGACTCAAGAGACCCAGTACTTC. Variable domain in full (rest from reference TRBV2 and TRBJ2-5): EPEVTQTPSHQVTQMGQEVILRCVPISNHLYFYWYRQILGQKVEFLVSFYNNEISEKSEIFDDQFSVERPDGSNFTLKIRSTKLEDSAMYFCASSVSGTQETQYFGPGTRLLVL.

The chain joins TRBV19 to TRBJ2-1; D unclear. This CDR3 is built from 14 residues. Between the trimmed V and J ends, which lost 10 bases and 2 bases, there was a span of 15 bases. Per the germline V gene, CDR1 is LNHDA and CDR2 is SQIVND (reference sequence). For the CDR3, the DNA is TGTGCCACTAGGACGTCTGTCGCCTACAATGAGCAGTTCTTC. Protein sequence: CATRTSVAYNEQFF.

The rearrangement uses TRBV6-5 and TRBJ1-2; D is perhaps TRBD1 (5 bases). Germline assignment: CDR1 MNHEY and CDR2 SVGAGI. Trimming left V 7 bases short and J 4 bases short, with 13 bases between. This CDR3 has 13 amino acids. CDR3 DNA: TGTGCCAGCACCCTGGGACGGATCTATGGCTACACCTTC. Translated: CASTLGRIYGYTF.

The CDR3 nucleotides read TGTGCCAGCAGTTACTCGCCCCTAGCGGGAGGGGAGCAGTTCTTC. Translating it yields CASSYSPLAGGEQFF. The chain joins TRBV6-5 to TRBJ2-1, with 12 bases identical to TRBD2. The V and J ends lost 0 bases and 10 bases, in that order; junction bases with no gene match: 4. The CDR3 loop spans 15 amino acids. The germline V gene encodes CDR1 MNHEY and CDR2 SVGAGI.

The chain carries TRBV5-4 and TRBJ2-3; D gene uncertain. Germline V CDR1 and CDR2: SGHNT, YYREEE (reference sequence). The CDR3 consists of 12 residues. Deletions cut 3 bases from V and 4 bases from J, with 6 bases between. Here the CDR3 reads CASSWSPDTQYF. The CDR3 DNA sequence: TGTGCCAGCAGCTGGAGTCCAGATACGCAGTATTTT.

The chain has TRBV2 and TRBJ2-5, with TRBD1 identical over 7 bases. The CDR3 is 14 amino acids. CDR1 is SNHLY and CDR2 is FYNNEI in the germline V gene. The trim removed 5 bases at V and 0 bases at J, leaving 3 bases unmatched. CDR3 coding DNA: TGTGCCAGCAGTAAGGGACAGTACCAAGAGACCCAGTACTTC. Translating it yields CASSKGQYQETQYF. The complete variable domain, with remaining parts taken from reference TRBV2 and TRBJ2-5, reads EPEVTQTPSHQVTQMGQEVILRCVPISNHLYFYWYRQILGQKVEFLVSFYNNEISEKSEIFDDQFSVERPDGSNFTLKIRSTKLEDSAMYFCASSKGQYQETQYFGPGTRLLVL.

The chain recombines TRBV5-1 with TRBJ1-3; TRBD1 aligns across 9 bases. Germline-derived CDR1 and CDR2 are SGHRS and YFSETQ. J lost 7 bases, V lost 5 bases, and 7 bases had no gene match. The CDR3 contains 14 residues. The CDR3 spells CASSWTGERNTIYF. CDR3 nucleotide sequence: TGCGCCAGCAGTTGGACAGGGGAAAGGAACACCATATATTTT.

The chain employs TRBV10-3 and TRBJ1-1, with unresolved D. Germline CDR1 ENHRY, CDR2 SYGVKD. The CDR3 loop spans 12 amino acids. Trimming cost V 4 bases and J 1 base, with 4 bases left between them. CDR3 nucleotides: TGTGCCATCAGTGCCCCGAACACTGAAGCTTTCTTT. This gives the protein CAISAPNTEAFF.

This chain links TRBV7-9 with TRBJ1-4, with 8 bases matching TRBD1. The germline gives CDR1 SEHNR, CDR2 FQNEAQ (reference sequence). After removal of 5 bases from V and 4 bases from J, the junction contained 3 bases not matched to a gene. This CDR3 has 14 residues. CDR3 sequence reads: CASSNRGINEKLFF. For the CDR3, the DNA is TGTGCCAGCAGCAACAGGGGGATTAATGAAAAACTGTTTTTT.

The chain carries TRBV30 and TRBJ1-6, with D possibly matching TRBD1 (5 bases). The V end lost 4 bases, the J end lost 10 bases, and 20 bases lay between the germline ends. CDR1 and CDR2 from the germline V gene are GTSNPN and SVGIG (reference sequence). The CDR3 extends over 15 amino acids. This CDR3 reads CAWTSGPSAKSPLHF. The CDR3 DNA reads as TGTGCCTGGACATCAGGGCCGTCTGCAAAGTCACCCCTCCACTTT.

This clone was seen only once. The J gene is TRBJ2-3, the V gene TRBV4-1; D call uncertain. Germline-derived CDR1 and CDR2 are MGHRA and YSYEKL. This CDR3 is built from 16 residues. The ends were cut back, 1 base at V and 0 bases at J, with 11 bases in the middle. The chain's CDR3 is CASSQVDLVSTDTQYF. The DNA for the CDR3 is TGCGCCAGCAGCCAAGTGGACCTCGTTAGCACAGATACGCAGTATTTT.

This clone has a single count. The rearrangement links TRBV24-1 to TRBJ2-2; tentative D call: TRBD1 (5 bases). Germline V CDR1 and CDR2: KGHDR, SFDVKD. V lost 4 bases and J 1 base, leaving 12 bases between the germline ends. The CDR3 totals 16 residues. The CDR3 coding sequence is TGTGCCACCAGTGACCGACAGACTTTGAACACCGGGGAGCTGTTTTTT. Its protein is CATSDRQTLNTGELFF.

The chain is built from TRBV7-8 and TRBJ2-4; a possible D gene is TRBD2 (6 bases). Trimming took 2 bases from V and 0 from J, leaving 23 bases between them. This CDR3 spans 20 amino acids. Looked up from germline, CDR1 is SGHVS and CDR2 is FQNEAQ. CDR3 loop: CASSLRRAGSEGLAKNIQYF. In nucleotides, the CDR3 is TGTGCCAGCAGCTTAAGGCGAGCCGGGAGTGAGGGACTAGCCAAAAACATTCAGTACTTC.

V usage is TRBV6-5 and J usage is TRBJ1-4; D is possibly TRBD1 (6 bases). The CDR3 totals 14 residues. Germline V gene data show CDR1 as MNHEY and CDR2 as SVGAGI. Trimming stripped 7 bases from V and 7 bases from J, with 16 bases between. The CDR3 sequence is CASTTGLTGEKLFF. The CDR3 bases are TGTGCCAGCACCACAGGGCTTACGGGTGAAAAACTGTTTTTT.

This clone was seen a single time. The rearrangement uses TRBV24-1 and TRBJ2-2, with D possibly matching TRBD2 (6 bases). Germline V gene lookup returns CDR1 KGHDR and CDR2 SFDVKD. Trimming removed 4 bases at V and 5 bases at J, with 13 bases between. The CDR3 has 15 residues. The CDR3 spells CATSEEGPGTGELFF. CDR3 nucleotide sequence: TGTGCCACCAGTGAGGAGGGACCGGGAACCGGGGAGCTGTTTTTT.

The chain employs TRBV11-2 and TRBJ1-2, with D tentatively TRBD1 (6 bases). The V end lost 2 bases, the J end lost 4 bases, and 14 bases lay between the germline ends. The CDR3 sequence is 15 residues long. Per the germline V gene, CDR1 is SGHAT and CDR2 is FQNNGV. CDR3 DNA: TGTGCCAGCAGCTTATCGGACAGACCACTCTATGGCTACACCTTC. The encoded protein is CASSLSDRPLYGYTF.

CDR3 nucleotide sequence: TGTGCCAGCAGCTTAATTGGGGGGAGGAACACCGGGGAGCTGTTTTTT. It translates to CASSLIGGRNTGELFF. V is TRBV7-8 and J is TRBJ2-2, with D possibly TRBD2 on 6 matching bases. Deletions cut 2 bases from V and 1 base from J, with 11 bases between. This CDR3 is 16 amino acids long. Germline V gene lookup returns CDR1 SGHVS and CDR2 FQNEAQ.

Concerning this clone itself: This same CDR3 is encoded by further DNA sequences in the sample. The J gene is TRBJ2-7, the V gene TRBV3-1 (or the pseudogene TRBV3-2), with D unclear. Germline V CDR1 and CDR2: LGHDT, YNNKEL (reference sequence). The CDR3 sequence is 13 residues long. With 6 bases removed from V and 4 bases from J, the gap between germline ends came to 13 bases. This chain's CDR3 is CASSPGQSYEQYF. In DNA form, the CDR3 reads TGTGCCAGCAGTCCGGGTCAGAGTTACGAGCAGTACTTC.

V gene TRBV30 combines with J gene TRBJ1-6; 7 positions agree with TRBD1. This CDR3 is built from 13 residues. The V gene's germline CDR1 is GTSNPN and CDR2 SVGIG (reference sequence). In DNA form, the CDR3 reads TGTGCTGGGGGGACAGCCTATAATTCACCCCTCCACTTT. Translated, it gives CAGGTAYNSPLHF.

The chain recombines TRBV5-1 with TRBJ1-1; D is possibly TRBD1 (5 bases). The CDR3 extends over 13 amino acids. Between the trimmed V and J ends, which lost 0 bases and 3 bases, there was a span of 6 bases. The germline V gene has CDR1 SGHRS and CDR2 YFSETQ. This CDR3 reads CASSLGDYTEAFF. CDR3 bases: TGCGCCAGCAGCTTGGGGGACTACACTGAAGCTTTCTTT.

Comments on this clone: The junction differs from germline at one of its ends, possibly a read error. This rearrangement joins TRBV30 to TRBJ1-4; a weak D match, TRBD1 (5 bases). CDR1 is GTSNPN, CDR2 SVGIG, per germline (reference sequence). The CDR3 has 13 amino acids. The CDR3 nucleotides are TGTGCCTGGAGTGCTGGGGCTAAGGAAAAACTGTTTTTT. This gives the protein CAWSAGAKEKLFF.

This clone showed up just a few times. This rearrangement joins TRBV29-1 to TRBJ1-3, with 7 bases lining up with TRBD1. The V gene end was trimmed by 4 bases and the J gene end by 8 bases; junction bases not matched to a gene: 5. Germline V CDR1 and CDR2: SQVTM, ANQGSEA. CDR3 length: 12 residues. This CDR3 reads CSVVTGTDTIYF. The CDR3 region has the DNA TGCAGCGTTGTTACAGGGACAGACACCATATATTTT.

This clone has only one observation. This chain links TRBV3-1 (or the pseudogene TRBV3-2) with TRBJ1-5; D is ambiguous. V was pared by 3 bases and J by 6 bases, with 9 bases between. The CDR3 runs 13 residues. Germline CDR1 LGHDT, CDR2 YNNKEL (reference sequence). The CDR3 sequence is CASSHLGSQPQHF. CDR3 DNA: TGTGCCAGCAGCCACTTGGGCAGTCAGCCCCAGCATTTT.

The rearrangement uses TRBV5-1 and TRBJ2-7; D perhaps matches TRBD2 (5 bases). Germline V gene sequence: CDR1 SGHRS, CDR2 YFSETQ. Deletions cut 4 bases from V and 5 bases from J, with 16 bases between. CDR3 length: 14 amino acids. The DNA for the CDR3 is TGCGCCAGCAGCCAAGGAGGACTTGGCAACGAGCAGTACTTC. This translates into CASSQGGLGNEQYF.